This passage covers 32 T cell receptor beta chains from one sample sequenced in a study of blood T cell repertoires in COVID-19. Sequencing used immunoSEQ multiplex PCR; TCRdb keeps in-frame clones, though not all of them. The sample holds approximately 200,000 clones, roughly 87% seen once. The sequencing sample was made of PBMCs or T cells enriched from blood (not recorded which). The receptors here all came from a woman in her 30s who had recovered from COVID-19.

The CDR3, as DNA: TGTGCCAGCAGCGTAGCTATAACGGCGGGGTTGTCAGAGACCCAGTACTTC. This codes for CASSVAITAGLSETQYF. The chain carries TRBV9 and TRBJ2-5, with D possibly being TRBD2 (6 bases). The CDR3 loop spans 17 amino acids. Per germline, CDR1 SGDLS and CDR2 YYNGEE. V gave up 0 bases and J gave up 4 bases, with 19 bases separating them.

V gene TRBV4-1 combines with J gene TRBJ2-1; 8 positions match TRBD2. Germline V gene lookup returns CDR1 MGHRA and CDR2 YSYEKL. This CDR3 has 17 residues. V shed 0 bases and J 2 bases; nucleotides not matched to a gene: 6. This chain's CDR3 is CASSQELADTPYNEQFF. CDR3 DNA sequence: TGCGCCAGCAGCCAAGAACTAGCGGACACCCCCTACAATGAGCAGTTCTTC.

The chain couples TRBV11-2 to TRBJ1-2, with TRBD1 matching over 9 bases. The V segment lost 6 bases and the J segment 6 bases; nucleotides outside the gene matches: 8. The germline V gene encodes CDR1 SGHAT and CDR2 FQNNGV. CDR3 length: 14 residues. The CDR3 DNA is TGTGCCAGCAGAATACAGGGGGCGCAGAATGGCTACACCTTC. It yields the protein CASRIQGAQNGYTF.

DNA of the CDR3: TGTGCCAGCAGCGTAGTGGCTCCGATGAACACTGAAGCTTTCTTT. It is translated as CASSVVAPMNTEAFF. This sequence joins TRBV9 and TRBJ1-1; D is ambiguous. Germline CDR1 SGDLS, CDR2 YYNGEE. The CDR3 is 15 amino acids. The V and J ends lost 0 bases and 0 bases respectively, with 9 bases between them. The complete variable domain, with remaining parts taken from reference TRBV9 and TRBJ1-1, reads DSGVTQTPKHLITATGQRVTLRCSPRSGDLSVYWYQQSLDQGLQFLIQYYNGEERAKGNILERFSAQQFPDLHSELNLSSLELGDSALYFCASSVVAPMNTEAFFGQGTRLTVV.

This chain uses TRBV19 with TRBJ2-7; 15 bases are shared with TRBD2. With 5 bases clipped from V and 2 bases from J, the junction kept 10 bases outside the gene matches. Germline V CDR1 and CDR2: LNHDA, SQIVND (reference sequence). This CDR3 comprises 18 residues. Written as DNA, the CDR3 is TGTGCCAGTAGTCTCTCCGGGACTAGCGGGAGGTCCACCTACGAGCAGTACTTC. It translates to CASSLSGTSGRSTYEQYF. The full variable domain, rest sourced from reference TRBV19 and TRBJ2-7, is DGGITQSPKYLFRKEGQNVTLSCEQNLNHDAMYWYRQDPGQGLRLIYYSQIVNDFQKGDIAEGYSVSREKKESFPLTVTSAQKNPTAFYLCASSLSGTSGRSTYEQYFGPGTRLTVT.

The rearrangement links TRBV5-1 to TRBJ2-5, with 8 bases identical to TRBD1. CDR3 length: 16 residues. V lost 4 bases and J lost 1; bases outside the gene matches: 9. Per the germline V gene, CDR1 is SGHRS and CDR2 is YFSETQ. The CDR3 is CASSIGQGRRQETQYF. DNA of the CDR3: TGCGCCAGCAGCATCGGACAGGGCCGGCGCCAAGAGACCCAGTACTTC.

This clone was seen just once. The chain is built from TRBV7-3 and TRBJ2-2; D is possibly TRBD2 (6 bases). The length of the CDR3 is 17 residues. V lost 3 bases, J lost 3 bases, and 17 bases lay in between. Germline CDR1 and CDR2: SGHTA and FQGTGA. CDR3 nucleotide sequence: TGTGCCAGCAGCTTGCGGGCGGAGGGTGGTCACACCGGGGAGCTGTTTTTT. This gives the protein CASSLRAEGGHTGELFF.

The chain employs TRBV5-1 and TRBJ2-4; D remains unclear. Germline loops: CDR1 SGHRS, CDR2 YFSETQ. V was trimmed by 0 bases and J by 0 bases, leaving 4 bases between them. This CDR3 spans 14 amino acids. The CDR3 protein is CASSLGGAKNIQYF. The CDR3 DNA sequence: TGCGCCAGCAGCTTGGGAGGAGCCAAAAACATTCAGTACTTC.

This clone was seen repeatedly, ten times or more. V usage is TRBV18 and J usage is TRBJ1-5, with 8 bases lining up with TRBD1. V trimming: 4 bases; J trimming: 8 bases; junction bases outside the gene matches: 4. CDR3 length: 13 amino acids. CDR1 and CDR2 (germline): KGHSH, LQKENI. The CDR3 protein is CASSRAGGEPQHF. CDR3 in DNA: TGTGCCAGCTCACGGGCAGGGGGCGAGCCCCAGCATTTT.

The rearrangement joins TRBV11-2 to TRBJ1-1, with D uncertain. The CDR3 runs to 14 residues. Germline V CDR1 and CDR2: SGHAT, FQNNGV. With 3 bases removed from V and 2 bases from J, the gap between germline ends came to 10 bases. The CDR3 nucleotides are TGTGCCAGCAGCTTGAGGGCGATTAACACTGAAGCTTTCTTT. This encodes CASSLRAINTEAFF.

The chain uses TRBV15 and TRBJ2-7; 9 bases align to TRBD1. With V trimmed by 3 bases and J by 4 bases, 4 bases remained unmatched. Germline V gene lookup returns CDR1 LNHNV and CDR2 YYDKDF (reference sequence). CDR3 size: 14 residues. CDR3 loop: CATSSGTGHYEQYF. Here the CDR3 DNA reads TGTGCCACCAGCAGCGGGACAGGGCATTACGAGCAGTACTTC.

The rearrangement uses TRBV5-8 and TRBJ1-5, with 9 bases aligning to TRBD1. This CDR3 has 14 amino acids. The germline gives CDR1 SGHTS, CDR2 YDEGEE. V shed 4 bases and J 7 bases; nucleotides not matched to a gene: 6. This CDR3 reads CASSGTGGDQPQHF. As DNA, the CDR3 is TGTGCCAGCAGCGGTACAGGGGGCGACCAGCCCCAGCATTTT.

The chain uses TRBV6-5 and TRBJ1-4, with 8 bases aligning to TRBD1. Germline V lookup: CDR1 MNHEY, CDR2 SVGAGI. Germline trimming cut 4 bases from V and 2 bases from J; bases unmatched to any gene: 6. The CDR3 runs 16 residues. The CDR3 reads CASSSETGVTNEKLFF. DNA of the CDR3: TGTGCCAGCAGTTCCGAGACAGGGGTGACTAATGAAAAACTGTTTTTT.

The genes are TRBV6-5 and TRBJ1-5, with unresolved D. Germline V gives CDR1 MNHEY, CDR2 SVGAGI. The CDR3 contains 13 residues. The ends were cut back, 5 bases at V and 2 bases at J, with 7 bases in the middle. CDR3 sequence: CASSRGGNQPQHF. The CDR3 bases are TGTGCCAGCAGTCGCGGAGGCAATCAGCCCCAGCATTTT.

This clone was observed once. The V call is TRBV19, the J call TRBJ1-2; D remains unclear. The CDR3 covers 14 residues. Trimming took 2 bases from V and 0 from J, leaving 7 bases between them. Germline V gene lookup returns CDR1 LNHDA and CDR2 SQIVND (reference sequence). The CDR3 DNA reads TGTGCCAGTAGTATAATGTCGGCTAACTATGGCTACACCTTC. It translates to CASSIMSANYGYTF.

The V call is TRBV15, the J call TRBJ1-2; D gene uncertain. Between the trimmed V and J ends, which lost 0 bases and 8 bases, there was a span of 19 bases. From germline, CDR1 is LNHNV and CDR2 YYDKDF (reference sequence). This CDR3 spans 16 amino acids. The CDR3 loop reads CATSRDTGYNLRGYTF. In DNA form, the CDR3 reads TGTGCCACCAGCAGAGATACGGGGTACAATTTGCGGGGCTACACCTTC.

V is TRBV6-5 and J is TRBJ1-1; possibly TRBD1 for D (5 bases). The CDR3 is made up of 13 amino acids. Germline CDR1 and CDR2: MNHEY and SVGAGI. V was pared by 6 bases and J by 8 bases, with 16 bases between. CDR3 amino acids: CASSRAPGVEAFF. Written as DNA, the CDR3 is TGTGCCAGCAGCAGGGCCCCCGGCGTAGAAGCTTTCTTT.

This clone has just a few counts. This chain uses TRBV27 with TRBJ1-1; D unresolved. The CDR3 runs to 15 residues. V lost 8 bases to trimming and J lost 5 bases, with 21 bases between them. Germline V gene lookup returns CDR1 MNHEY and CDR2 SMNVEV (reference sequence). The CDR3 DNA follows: TGTGCCAGCCGTCGGCGAGAGGGTTGGAGTACTGAAGCTTTCTTT. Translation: CASRRREGWSTEAFF.

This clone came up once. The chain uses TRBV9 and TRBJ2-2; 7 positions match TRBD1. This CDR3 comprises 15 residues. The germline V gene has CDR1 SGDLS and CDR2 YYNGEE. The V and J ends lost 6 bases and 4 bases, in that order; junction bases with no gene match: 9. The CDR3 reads CASNKGAQGTGELFF. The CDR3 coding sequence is TGTGCCAGCAATAAGGGGGCGCAAGGCACCGGGGAGCTGTTTTTT.

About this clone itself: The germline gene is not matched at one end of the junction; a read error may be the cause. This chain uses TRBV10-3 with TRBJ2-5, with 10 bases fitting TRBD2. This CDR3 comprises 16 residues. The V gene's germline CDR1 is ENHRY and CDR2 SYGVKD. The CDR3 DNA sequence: TGTGCCATCAGTGAGCCTACTAGCGGGGTGGGAGAGACTCAGTACTTC. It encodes CAISEPTSGVGETQYF.

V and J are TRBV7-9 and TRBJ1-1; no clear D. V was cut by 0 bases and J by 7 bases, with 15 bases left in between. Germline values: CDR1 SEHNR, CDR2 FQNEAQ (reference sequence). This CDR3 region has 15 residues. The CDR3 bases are TGTGCCAGCAGCTTAGCGCGGTCCGGGAAGGGTGAAGCTTTCTTT. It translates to CASSLARSGKGEAFF.

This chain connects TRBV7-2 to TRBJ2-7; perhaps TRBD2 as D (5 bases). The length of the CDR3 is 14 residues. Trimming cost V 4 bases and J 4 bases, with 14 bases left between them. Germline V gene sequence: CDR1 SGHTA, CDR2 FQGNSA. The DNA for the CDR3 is TGTGCCAGCAGCTCCAGCGGAGGAAAGTACGAGCAGTACTTC. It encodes CASSSSGGKYEQYF.

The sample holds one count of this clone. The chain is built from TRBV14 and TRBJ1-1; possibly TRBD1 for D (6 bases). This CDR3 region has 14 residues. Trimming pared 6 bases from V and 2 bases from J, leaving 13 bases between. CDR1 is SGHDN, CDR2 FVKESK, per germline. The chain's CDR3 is CASSPRGPNTEAFF. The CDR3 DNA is TGTGCCAGCAGTCCCAGGGGTCCTAACACTGAAGCTTTCTTT.

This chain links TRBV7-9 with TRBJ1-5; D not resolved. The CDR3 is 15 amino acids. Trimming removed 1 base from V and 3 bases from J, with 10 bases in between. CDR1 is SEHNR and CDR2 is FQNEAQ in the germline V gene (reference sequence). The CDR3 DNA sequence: TGTGCCAGCAGCTTAGTTGTTGAGTTCAATCAGCCCCAGCATTTT. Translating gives CASSLVVEFNQPQHF.

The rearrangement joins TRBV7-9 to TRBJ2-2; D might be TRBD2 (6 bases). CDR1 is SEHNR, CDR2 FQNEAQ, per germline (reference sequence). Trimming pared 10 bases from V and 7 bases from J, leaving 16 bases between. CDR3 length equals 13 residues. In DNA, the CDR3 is TGTGCCACCTCGCAGGAGGGGAGCGGGGAGCTGTTTTTT. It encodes CATSQEGSGELFF.

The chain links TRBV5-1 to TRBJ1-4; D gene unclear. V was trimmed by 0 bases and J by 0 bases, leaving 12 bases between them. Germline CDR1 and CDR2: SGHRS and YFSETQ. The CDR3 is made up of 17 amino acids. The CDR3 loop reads CASSLGRRVATNEKLFF. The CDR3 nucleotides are TGCGCCAGCAGCTTGGGTCGGCGGGTAGCAACTAATGAAAAACTGTTTTTT.

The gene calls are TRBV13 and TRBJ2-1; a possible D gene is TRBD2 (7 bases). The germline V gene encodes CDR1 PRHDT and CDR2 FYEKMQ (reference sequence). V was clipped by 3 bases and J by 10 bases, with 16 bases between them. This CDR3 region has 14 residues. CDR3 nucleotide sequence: TGTGCCAGCAGCTTTGGGGGGGCCCGCCGGGAGCAGTTCTTC. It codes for CASSFGGARREQFF.

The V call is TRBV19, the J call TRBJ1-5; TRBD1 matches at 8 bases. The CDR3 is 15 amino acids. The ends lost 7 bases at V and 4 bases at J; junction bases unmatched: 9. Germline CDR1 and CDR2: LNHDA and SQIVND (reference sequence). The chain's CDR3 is CASKYRDRRNQPQHF. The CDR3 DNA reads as TGTGCCAGTAAATATCGGGACAGGCGGAATCAGCCCCAGCATTTT. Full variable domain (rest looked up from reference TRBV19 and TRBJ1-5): DGGITQSPKYLFRKEGQNVTLSCEQNLNHDAMYWYRQDPGQGLRLIYYSQIVNDFQKGDIAEGYSVSREKKESFPLTVTSAQKNPTAFYLCASKYRDRRNQPQHFGDGTRLSIL.

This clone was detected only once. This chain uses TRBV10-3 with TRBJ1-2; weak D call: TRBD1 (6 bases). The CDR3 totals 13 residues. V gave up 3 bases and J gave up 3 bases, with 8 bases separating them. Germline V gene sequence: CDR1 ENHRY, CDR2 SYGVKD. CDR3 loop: CAISDAGDYGYTF. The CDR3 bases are TGTGCCATCAGTGATGCAGGGGACTATGGCTACACCTTC.

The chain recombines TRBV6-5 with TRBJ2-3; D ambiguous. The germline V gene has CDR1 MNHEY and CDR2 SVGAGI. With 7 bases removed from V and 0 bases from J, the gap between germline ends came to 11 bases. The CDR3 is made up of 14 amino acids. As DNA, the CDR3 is TGTGCCAGCAAGTATCTAGGAAGCACAGATACGCAGTATTTT. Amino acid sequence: CASKYLGSTDTQYF.

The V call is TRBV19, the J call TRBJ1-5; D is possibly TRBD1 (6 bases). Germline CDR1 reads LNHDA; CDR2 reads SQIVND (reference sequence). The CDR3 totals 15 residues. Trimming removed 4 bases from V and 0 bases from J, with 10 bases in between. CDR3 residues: CASSKQGDSNQPQHF. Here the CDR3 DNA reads TGTGCCAGTAGTAAACAGGGCGATAGCAATCAGCCCCAGCATTTT.

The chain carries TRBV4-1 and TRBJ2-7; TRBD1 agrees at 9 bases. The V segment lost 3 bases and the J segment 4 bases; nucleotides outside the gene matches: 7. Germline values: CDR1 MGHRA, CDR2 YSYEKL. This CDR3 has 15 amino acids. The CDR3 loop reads CASSHPGTGLYEQYF. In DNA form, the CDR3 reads TGCGCCAGCAGCCACCCCGGGACAGGGCTTTACGAGCAGTACTTC.